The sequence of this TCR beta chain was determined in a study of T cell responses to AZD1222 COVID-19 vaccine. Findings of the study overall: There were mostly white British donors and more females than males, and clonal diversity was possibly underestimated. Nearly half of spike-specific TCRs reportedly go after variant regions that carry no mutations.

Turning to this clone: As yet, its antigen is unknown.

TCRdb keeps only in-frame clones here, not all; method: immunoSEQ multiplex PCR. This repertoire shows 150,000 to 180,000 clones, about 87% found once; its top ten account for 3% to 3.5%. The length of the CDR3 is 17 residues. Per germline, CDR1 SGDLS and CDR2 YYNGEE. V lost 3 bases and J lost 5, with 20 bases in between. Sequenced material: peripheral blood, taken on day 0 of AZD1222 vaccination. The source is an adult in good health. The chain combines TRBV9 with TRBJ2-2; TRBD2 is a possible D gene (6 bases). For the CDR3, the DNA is TGTGCCAGCAGCGCCCTTAGGGGACTGACGATTACCGGGGAGCTGTTTTTT. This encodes CASSALRGLTITGELFF.